These 17 T cell receptor beta chains were all obtained from the same sample, sequenced in a study of CD4 T cells in relation to SARS-CoV-2 and coronaviruses. Sequencing used immunoSEQ multiplex PCR; TCRdb keeps in-frame clones, though not all of them. This repertoire shows about 64,000 clones, 85% to 95% found once; its top ten account for around 0.13%. Before the COVID-19 pandemic, during about 2011-2019, CD4+ T cells were taken from unexposed donors. Sequenced sample: naive CD4+ T cells from PBMCs. Documented subset: naive CD4+ T cells isolated by negative enrichment. The receptors were gathered from a human donor in good health.

The chain has TRBV6-5 and TRBJ2-1, with 12 bases aligning to TRBD1. The CDR3 runs 15 residues. Germline V gives CDR1 MNHEY, CDR2 SVGAGI. The trim removed 6 bases at V and 9 bases at J, leaving 9 bases unmatched. The CDR3 loop is CASSPGGQGAIEQFF. Here the CDR3 DNA reads TGTGCCAGCAGCCCAGGGGGACAGGGGGCGATTGAGCAGTTCTTC.

The rearrangement uses TRBV6-5 and TRBJ2-1; a possible D gene is TRBD2 (6 bases). CDR1 and CDR2 from the germline V gene are MNHEY and SVGAGI. Trimming pared 9 bases from V and 9 bases from J, leaving 21 bases between. This CDR3 spans 14 amino acids. The CDR3 is CASTRDLAPPEQFF. Here the CDR3 DNA reads TGTGCCAGTACTCGGGACTTGGCCCCCCCTGAGCAGTTCTTC.

V usage is TRBV3-1 (or the pseudogene TRBV3-2) and J usage is TRBJ2-3, with 11 bases identical to TRBD2. The CDR3 consists of 16 residues. J was trimmed by 9 bases and V by 4 bases; bases with no gene match: 12. CDR1 is LGHDT and CDR2 is YNNKEL in the germline V gene (reference sequence). Here the CDR3 DNA reads TGTGCCAGCAGCCCGGACCTAGCGGGGGGCCGTCGAACGCAGTATTTT. This sequence encodes CASSPDLAGGRRTQYF.

The chain combines TRBV24-1 with TRBJ1-1, with TRBD1 matching over 9 bases. Losses at the gene ends were 3 bases for V and 9 bases for J; bases not matched to a gene: 7. This CDR3 has 14 residues. In germline, CDR1 is KGHDR, CDR2 SFDVKD. The CDR3 sequence is CATSDNRGQGKAFF. For the CDR3, the DNA is TGTGCCACCAGTGATAACCGGGGACAGGGTAAAGCTTTCTTT.

This clone was seen only once. The V call is TRBV7-8, the J call TRBJ2-3; TRBD2 matches at 8 bases. The CDR3 length is 15 residues. Germline V gene lookup returns CDR1 SGHVS and CDR2 FQNEAQ. Trimming took 5 bases from V and 6 from J; bases not matched to a gene: 10. CDR3 residues: CASSRARGAGDTQYF. In DNA form, the CDR3 reads TGTGCCAGCAGCCGGGCGCGGGGGGCGGGGGATACGCAGTATTTT.

The chain employs TRBV9 and TRBJ2-1, with 11 bases lining up with TRBD2. Germline values: CDR1 SGDLS, CDR2 YYNGEE. The CDR3 spans 15 residues. The J segment lost 7 bases and the V segment lost 1 base, leaving 4 bases of the junction unmatched. The CDR3 spells CASSVLAGGKNEQFF. CDR3 nucleotides: TGTGCCAGCAGCGTACTAGCGGGAGGTAAGAATGAGCAGTTCTTC.

The gene calls are TRBV9 and TRBJ2-5, with 9 bases fitting TRBD2. The CDR3 runs 16 residues. Germline assignment: CDR1 SGDLS and CDR2 YYNGEE. Trimming cost V 0 bases and J 2 bases; bases outside gene matches: 5. CDR3 residues: CASSVEISGSQETQYF. The CDR3 DNA is TGTGCCAGCAGCGTAGAGATTAGCGGGAGTCAAGAGACCCAGTACTTC.

The genes are TRBV28 and TRBJ2-5; D remains ambiguous. This CDR3 has 14 residues. Per germline, CDR1 MDHEN and CDR2 SYDVKM. V was cut by 2 bases and J by 4 bases, with 11 bases left in between. CDR3 protein: CASSLDRIGETQYF. CDR3 coding DNA: TGTGCCAGCAGTTTAGACCGCATCGGAGAGACCCAGTACTTC.

The gene calls are TRBV24-1 and TRBJ1-5; D unresolved. Germline loops: CDR1 KGHDR, CDR2 SFDVKD. Trimming removed 3 bases at V and 6 bases at J, with 11 bases between. The CDR3 extends over 14 amino acids. CDR3 sequence reads: CATSDPNSPQPQHF. The CDR3 region has the DNA TGTGCCACCAGTGATCCTAACTCTCCTCAGCCCCAGCATTTT.

V is TRBV2 and J is TRBJ2-7, with D possibly TRBD2 on 6 matching bases. The germline V and J ends were trimmed by 1 base and 7 bases, with 17 bases remaining between them. CDR1 is SNHLY and CDR2 is FYNNEI in the germline V gene. The CDR3 is 15 amino acids. CDR3: CASSEEGRGSGEQYF. The CDR3 DNA reads TGTGCCAGCAGTGAAGAGGGCCGAGGGAGCGGGGAGCAGTACTTC.

V is TRBV25-1 and J is TRBJ2-3; possibly TRBD1 for D (6 bases). V lost 0 bases, J lost 6 bases, and 10 bases lay in between. Germline values: CDR1 MGHDK, CDR2 SYGVNS. CDR3 length equals 14 residues. In DNA, the CDR3 is TGTGCCAGCAGTGAATATGCCAGGGGCGATACGCAGTATTTT. Its protein is CASSEYARGDTQYF.

The CDR3 loop is CASSLIPSTYGYTF. The CDR3, as DNA: TGTGCCAGCAGTTTAATACCCAGCACCTATGGCTACACCTTC. The chain employs TRBV27 and TRBJ1-2; D is unresolved. The CDR3 loop spans 14 amino acids. Germline CDR1 reads MNHEY; CDR2 reads SMNVEV (reference sequence). The V gene lost 2 bases and the J gene lost 4 bases, with 11 bases spanning the gap.

V is TRBV28 and J is TRBJ2-1; tentatively, D is TRBD2 (5 bases). The germline V gene has CDR1 MDHEN and CDR2 SYDVKM. The CDR3 totals 12 residues. The V and J ends lost 7 bases and 3 bases respectively, with 7 bases between them. This CDR3 is CASTGNYNEQFF. The DNA of the CDR3 is TGTGCCAGCACCGGGAACTACAATGAGCAGTTCTTC.

The chain links TRBV21-1 to TRBJ1-5; the table's D call, TRBD1, has no DNA check behind it. TRBV21-1 is described as a pseudogene. The CDR3 has 15 amino acids. The CDR3 sequence is CASSAEAGSYQPQHF. CDR3 coding DNA: TGTGCCAGCAGCGCCGAGGCAGGGTCGTATCAGCCCCAGCATTTT.

This chain joins TRBV5-1 and TRBJ2-5, with 12 bases lining up with TRBD1. The V segment lost 0 bases and the J segment 5 bases; nucleotides outside the gene matches: 5. Germline lookup yields CDR1 SGHRS and CDR2 YFSETQ. The CDR3 sequence is 16 residues long. This CDR3 is CASSLGGQGALETQYF. The CDR3 bases are TGCGCCAGCAGCTTGGGGGGACAGGGGGCCCTGGAGACCCAGTACTTC.

This clone occurred once. The chain combines TRBV19 with TRBJ2-7; 8 bases agree with TRBD1. Germline V CDR1 and CDR2: LNHDA, SQIVND (reference sequence). The CDR3 contains 15 residues. With 4 bases clipped from V and 1 base from J, the junction kept 6 bases outside the gene matches. The CDR3, as DNA: TGTGCCAGTAGTACAGGACAGGGAAGGTCCTACGAGCAGTACTTC. Protein product: CASSTGQGRSYEQYF.

The chain joins TRBV12-3 or TRBV12-4 to TRBJ2-5; no firm D call. V lost 1 base and J lost 7, with 4 bases in between. This CDR3 is 11 amino acids long. The CDR3 loop reads CASSLGGTQYF. The DNA of the CDR3 is TGTGCCAGCAGTTTAGGGGGGACCCAGTACTTC.